This T cell receptor (beta chain) was profiled in a study of blood T cell repertoires in COVID-19. Data came from immunoSEQ multiplex PCR; TCRdb stores just in-frame clones and leaves some out. The table lists fewer than 350,000 clones, just over 85% of them singletons. Germline V gives CDR1 MNHEY, CDR2 SVGAGI. The CDR3 totals 14 residues. Trimming cost V 4 bases and J 9 bases; bases outside gene matches: 5. The chain has TRBV6-5 and TRBJ2-1; 11 nucleotides line up with TRBD1. This receptor was taken from a woman aged 40-49 years with acute COVID-19. The specimen was PBMCs or T cells enriched from blood (not recorded which). CDR3 sequence reads: CASSFGQGASEQFF. DNA for the CDR3: TGTGCCAGCAGTTTCGGACAGGGGGCCTCTGAGCAGTTCTTC.